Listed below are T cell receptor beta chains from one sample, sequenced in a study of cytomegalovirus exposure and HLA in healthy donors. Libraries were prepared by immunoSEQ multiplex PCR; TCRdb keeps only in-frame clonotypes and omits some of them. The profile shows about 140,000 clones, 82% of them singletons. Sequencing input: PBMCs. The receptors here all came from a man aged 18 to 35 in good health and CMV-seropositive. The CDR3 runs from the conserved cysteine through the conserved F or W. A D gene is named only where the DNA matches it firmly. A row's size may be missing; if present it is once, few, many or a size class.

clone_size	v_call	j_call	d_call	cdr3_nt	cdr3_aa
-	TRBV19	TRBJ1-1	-	TGTGCCAGTAGTATAGATCCGCTCAGAACGAACACTGAAGCTTTCTTT	CASSIDPLRTNTEAFF
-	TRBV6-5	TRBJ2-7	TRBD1	TGTGCCAGCAGTTACTTGGGGACAGGAGCCTACGAGCAGTACTTC	CASSYLGTGAYEQYF
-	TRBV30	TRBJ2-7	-	TGTGCCTGGAGCCATAGTCTGACGGGGGAATCCTACGAGCAGTACTTC	CAWSHSLTGESYEQYF
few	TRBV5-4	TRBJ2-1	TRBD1	TGTGCCAGCAGCTTGTGGCAGGGGGACAATGAGCAGTTCTTC	CASSLWQGDNEQFF
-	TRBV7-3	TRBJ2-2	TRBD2	TGTGCCAGCAGCTTTCTAGCGGGGCTCACCGGGGAGCTGTTTTTT	CASSFLAGLTGELFF
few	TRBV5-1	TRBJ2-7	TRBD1	TGCGCCAGCCGTCCCGGGACAGAATTCTACGAGCAGTACTTC	CASRPGTEFYEQYF
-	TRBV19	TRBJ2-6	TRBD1	TGTGCCAGTAGTATAGATTGGGGACAGGGCGTCAACGTCCTGACTTTC	CASSIDWGQGVNVLTF
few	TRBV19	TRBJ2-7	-	TGTGCCAGTAGTATTGAACTAGCTTACGAGCAGTACTTC	CASSIELAYEQYF
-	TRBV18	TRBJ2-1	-	TGTGCCAGCTCACTGTCGGTTCCGCCCTACAATGAGCAGTTCTTC	CASSLSVPPYNEQFF
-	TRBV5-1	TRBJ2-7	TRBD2	TGCGCCAGCAGCTTCCCCGACACTAGCGGGAGCTCCTACGAGCAGTACTTC	CASSFPDTSGSSYEQYF
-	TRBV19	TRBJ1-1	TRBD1	TGTGCCAGTAGTATTCGGAGGACAGGTGGCCCAAACACTGAAGCTTTCTTT	CASSIRRTGGPNTEAFF
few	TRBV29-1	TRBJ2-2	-	TGCAGCGTTCTCAGGGGCGGGGAGCTGTTTTTT	CSVLRGGELFF
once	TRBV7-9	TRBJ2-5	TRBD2	TGTGCCAGCAGCCCCGGACTAGCGGGAGGGCCGGGATTGGAGACCCAGTACTTC	CASSPGLAGGPGLETQYF
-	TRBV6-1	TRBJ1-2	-	TGTGCCAGCAGTGAGGAAGGGACTTATGGCTACACCTTC	CASSEEGTYGYTF
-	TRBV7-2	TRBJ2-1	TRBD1	TGTGCCAGCAGCACCAGGACAGGCTACAATGAGCAGTTCTTC	CASSTRTGYNEQFF
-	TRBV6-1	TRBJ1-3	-	TGTGCCAGCAGCCAGGGCACTGGAAACACCATATATTTT	CASSQGTGNTIYF
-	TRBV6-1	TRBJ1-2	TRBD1	TGTGCCAGCAGTGCTAGGACAGGGTTTAACTATGGCTACACCTTC	CASSARTGFNYGYTF
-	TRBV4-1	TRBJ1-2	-	TGCGCCAGCAGCCAAGTGGCAGGTTCTAACTATGGCTACACCTTC	CASSQVAGSNYGYTF
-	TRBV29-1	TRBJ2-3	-	TGCAGCGTAGCCGGGACACTAAGCACAGATACGCAGTATTTT	CSVAGTLSTDTQYF
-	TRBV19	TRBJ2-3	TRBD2	TGTGCCAGTCGCGGCGGGGGAGGCACAGATACGCAGTATTTT	CASRGGGGTDTQYF
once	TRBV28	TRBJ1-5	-	TGTGCCAGCAGTTTATACCGGGGGGGTAGCAATCAGCCCCAGCATTTT	CASSLYRGGSNQPQHF
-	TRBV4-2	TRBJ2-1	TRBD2	TGTGCCAGCAGCCAAGGGGGGAGCGGGAGGACGTCCTACAATGAGCAGTTCTTC	CASSQGGSGRTSYNEQFF
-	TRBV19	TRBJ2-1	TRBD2	TGTGCCAGTAGTATCTACGGGGGGACCAACAATGAGCAGTTCTTC	CASSIYGGTNNEQFF
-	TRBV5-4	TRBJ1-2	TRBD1	TGTGCCAGCAGCTTGGGAGGGGGCGACTATGGCTACACCTTC	CASSLGGGDYGYTF
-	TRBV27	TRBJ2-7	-	TGTGCCAGCAGTTCACAGGAACCCCTCCTCTACGAGCAGTACTTC	CASSSQEPLLYEQYF
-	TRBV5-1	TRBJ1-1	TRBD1	TGCGCCAGCAGATCATCCGGACAGGGGGAGACTGAAGCTTTCTTT	CASRSSGQGETEAFF
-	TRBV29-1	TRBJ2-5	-	TGCAGCGTTGAAATGGCCAAGAAGGGGCGAGAGACCCAGTACTTC	CSVEMAKKGRETQYF
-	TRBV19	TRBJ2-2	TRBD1	TGTGCCAGTAGTCTGCCTTCCGGGACAGGGGACACCGGGGAGCTGTTTTTT	CASSLPSGTGDTGELFF
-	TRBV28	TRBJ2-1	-	TGTGCCAGCAGTTTTAGGGGATCCTACTCCTACCCTGAGCAGTTCTTC	CASSFRGSYSYPEQFF
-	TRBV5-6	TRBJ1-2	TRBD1	TGTGCCAGCAGCTTTGCATCCTGGGGGACAGGGGGCGGCTACACCTTC	CASSFASWGTGGGYTF
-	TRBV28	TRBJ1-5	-	TGTGCCAGCTTTGGGTCAGGGTGGGGGCGCGGTCAGCCCCAGCATTTT	CASFGSGWGRGQPQHF